This is a list of T cell receptor beta chains from one sample in a study of patients and donors after allogeneic stem cell transplantation. One entry per CDR3 protein results from TCRdb running MiXCR on the RT-PCR reads. The sample shows 150,000 to 200,000 distinct CDR3 sequences, about 24% of them seen only once. Sequenced: blood, either unsorted or a sorted T cell fraction (not recorded which). The receptors originated from a human donor who was either an allogeneic HSCT recipient or a stem cell or donor lymphocyte infusion donor (not recorded which). It is not recorded whose cells these are; they may come from a transplant donor. CDR3s include the opening cysteine and the closing phenylalanine or tryptophan. The D gene is left open where the match is weak. Expanded clones get a size class; other rows say once, few or many, or leave the size out.

>.|TRBV12-3/TRBV12-4|TRBD1|TRBJ2-3
TGTGCCAGCAGCAGCCGGGACAGGACTACAGATACGCAGTATTTT
CASSSRDRTTDTQYF
>few|TRBV25-1|TRBD1|TRBJ2-3
TGTGCCAGCAGTGACAGGACAGGCTGGCCTATGGCAGATACGCAGTATTTT
CASSDRTGWPMADTQYF
>many|TRBV5-1|TRBD1|TRBJ1-1
TGCGCCAGCAGCTTGGTTATTAGGACAGGGACAATGAACACTGAAGCTTTCTTT
CASSLVIRTGTMNTEAFF
>few|TRBV5-1|TRBD1|TRBJ2-1
TGCGCCAGCAGCTACTCAGCCGGGACAGGGGGTCGGGGTGAGCAGTTCTTC
CASSYSAGTGGRGEQFF
>.|TRBV6-2/TRBV6-3|.|TRBJ1-6
TGTGCCAGCAGTTTCGAGTATAATTCACCCCTCCACTTT
CASSFEYNSPLHF
>.|TRBV7-2|.|TRBJ2-3
TGTGCCAGCAGCTTTGTTCTCACAGATACGCAGTATTTT
CASSFVLTDTQYF
>.|TRBV10-3|TRBD2|TRBJ2-3
TGTGCCATCGGGCGGGGGGGCATCCCAGATACGCAGTATTTT
CAIGRGGIPDTQYF
>few|TRBV5-1|.|TRBJ2-2
TGCGCCAGCAGCTTTCCTGTAGTCGCGAACACCGGGGAGCTGTTTTTT
CASSFPVVANTGELFF
>few|TRBV5-1|.|TRBJ1-5
TGCGCCACCCCGACCTGGACTGTGTCGAATCAGCCCCAGCATTTT
CATPTWTVSNQPQHF
>few|TRBV19|TRBD2|TRBJ2-3
TGTGCCACGGGACTAGCGGGGGTCGCAGATACGCAGTATTTT
CATGLAGVADTQYF
>few|TRBV20-1|.|TRBJ2-1
TGCAGTGCAAATACAGGCAATGAGCAGTTCTTC
CSANTGNEQFF
>.|TRBV3-1|.|TRBJ2-7
TGTGCCAGCAGCCAAGACGGCGGTTCCTACGAGCAGTACTTC
CASSQDGGSYEQYF
>few|TRBV7-6|.|TRBJ1-4
TGTGCCAGCAGCCTCAGGACGGGGCTTCGAGAAAAACTGTTTTTT
CASSLRTGLREKLFF
>few|TRBV20-1|TRBD1|TRBJ1-2
TGCAGTGCTAGCGAATCCGGGACAGCTTGGGGCTACACCTTC
CSASESGTAWGYTF
>many|TRBV5-1|.|TRBJ1-6
TGCGCCAGCAGCTTGGCACAGGGACACAATTCACCCCTCCACTTT
CASSLAQGHNSPLHF
>.|TRBV27|.|TRBJ1-5
TGTGCCAGCAGTTTTGTGTGGAATCAGCCCCAGCATTTT
CASSFVWNQPQHF
>.|TRBV5-1|.|TRBJ2-5
TGCGCCAGCAGCCGAACAGGGTACCAAGAGACCCAGTACTTC
CASSRTGYQETQYF